One sample yielded the 30 T cell receptor beta chains listed below, sequenced in a study of blood T cell repertoires in COVID-19. The assay was immunoSEQ multiplex PCR, and TCRdb's table has in-frame clones only and misses some. Altogether around 240,000 clones are present, approximately 82% being singletons, with the ten largest covering approximately 1.5%. Sequenced sample: peripheral blood. These receptors came from a woman aged 40 to 50 who had recovered from COVID-19.

Turning to this clone: The sample has other DNA sequences that encode this CDR3 too. The gene calls are TRBV7-9 and TRBJ1-4; perhaps TRBD1 as D (5 bases). Trimming removed 5 bases at V and 4 bases at J, with 11 bases between. The CDR3 loop spans 14 amino acids. Looked up from germline, CDR1 is SEHNR and CDR2 is FQNEAQ (reference sequence). The DNA of the CDR3 is TGTGCCAGCAGCCCCCAGGGCAGTAATGAAAAACTGTTTTTT. Translation gives CASSPQGSNEKLFF.

This chain joins TRBV4-2 and TRBJ1-4, with 9 bases aligning to TRBD1. Germline trimming cut 3 bases from V and 5 bases from J; bases unmatched to any gene: 7. There are 16 residues in the CDR3. Germline V CDR1 and CDR2: LGHNA, YNFKEQ. In nucleotides, the CDR3 is TGTGCCAGCAGCCAGGGACAGGGACTTCAGAATGAAAAACTGTTTTTT. Amino acids: CASSQGQGLQNEKLFF.

V gene TRBV11-2 combines with J gene TRBJ2-5; the match to TRBD1 covers 9 bases. The germline V gene has CDR1 SGHAT and CDR2 FQNNGV. The CDR3 spans 17 residues. J lost 2 bases, V lost 1 base, and 8 bases had no gene match. CDR3 nucleotide sequence: TGTGCCAGCAGCTTAGTGGCCCCGGGACAGGGACAAGAGACCCAGTACTTC. Translating gives CASSLVAPGQGQETQYF.

The chain links TRBV6-6 to TRBJ1-1; a possible D gene is TRBD1 (6 bases). CDR1 and CDR2 from the germline V gene are MNHNY and SVGAGI (reference sequence). V was trimmed by 2 bases and J by 0 bases, leaving 7 bases between them. This CDR3 comprises 14 residues. The CDR3 here is CASSYRGMNTEAFF. In DNA, the CDR3 is TGTGCCAGCAGTTACAGGGGGATGAACACTGAAGCTTTCTTT.

The rearrangement links TRBV6-2 or TRBV6-3 to TRBJ2-5; possibly TRBD1 for D (5 bases). CDR3 length equals 14 residues. The germline CDR1 and CDR2 sequences are MNHEY and SVGEGT. V was cut by 4 bases and J by 5 bases, with 14 bases left in between. CDR3 in DNA: TGTGCCAGCAGTTCCTCTAGGGGTTGGGAGACCCAGTACTTC. Translating gives CASSSSRGWETQYF.

The V gene is TRBV7-8, the J gene TRBJ2-5; 7 positions agree with TRBD1. The V gene end was trimmed by 7 bases and the J gene end by 2 bases; junction bases not matched to a gene: 10. The CDR3 runs 15 residues. Germline CDR1 is SGHVS and CDR2 is FQNEAQ. In DNA form, the CDR3 reads TGTGCCAGCACCCCCACCGGCAGGGGGCAAGAGACCCAGTACTTC. Translated, it gives CASTPTGRGQETQYF.

Written as DNA, the CDR3 is TGTGCCAGCAGCTACCAAGGTGCAGCGGGATCTACAGATACGCAGTATTTT. This sequence encodes CASSYQGAAGSTDTQYF. The chain recombines TRBV9 with TRBJ2-3, with 7 positions matching TRBD2. The ends lost 4 bases at V and 3 bases at J; junction bases unmatched: 14. From germline, CDR1 is SGDLS and CDR2 YYNGEE. The CDR3 runs 17 residues.

V and J are TRBV28 and TRBJ1-5; D is possibly TRBD1 (6 bases). The V gene's germline CDR1 is MDHEN and CDR2 SYDVKM. The CDR3 length is 15 residues. The V gene lost 5 bases and the J gene lost 0 bases, with 11 bases spanning the gap. CDR3 sequence reads: CASSQTGNSNQPQHF. The CDR3 DNA reads TGTGCCAGCAGTCAAACAGGGAATAGCAATCAGCCCCAGCATTTT.

The genes are TRBV5-6 and TRBJ2-1, with TRBD2 matching over 11 bases. The CDR3 runs 17 residues. Germline trimming cut 3 bases from V and 8 bases from J; bases unmatched to any gene: 13. Germline V gene sequence: CDR1 SGHDT, CDR2 YYEEEE. The CDR3 region has the DNA TGTGCCAGCAGCTGGGGCCCGGTAGCGGGGGGGCCCGATGAGCAGTTCTTC. As protein: CASSWGPVAGGPDEQFF.

This clone appeared once. The chain links TRBV5-1 to TRBJ2-2; 8 nucleotides align to TRBD2. The germline CDR1 and CDR2 sequences are SGHRS and YFSETQ. CDR3 size: 15 residues. The V segment lost 1 base and the J segment 6 bases; nucleotides outside the gene matches: 5. This CDR3 is CASSLQLAVPGELFF. The CDR3 region has the DNA TGCGCCAGCAGCTTGCAACTAGCGGTGCCCGGGGAGCTGTTTTTT.

The chain is built from TRBV2 and TRBJ1-2, with D uncertain. Trimming cost V 4 bases and J 6 bases, with 9 bases left between them. This CDR3 comprises 12 residues. Germline V gene data show CDR1 as SNHLY and CDR2 as FYNNEI. The CDR3, as DNA: TGTGCCAGCAGTGTGGCCAAAGATGGCTACACCTTC. It translates to CASSVAKDGYTF.

The chain combines TRBV13 with TRBJ1-2; weak D call: TRBD1 (5 bases). Germline CDR1 is PRHDT and CDR2 is FYEKMQ (reference sequence). This CDR3 region has 14 residues. Trimming removed 5 bases from V and 4 bases from J, with 14 bases in between. The CDR3 coding sequence is TGTGCCAGCAGCCGTCGCGGGGGATTCTATGGCTACACCTTC. This gives the protein CASSRRGGFYGYTF.

The rearrangement links TRBV14 to TRBJ1-2; no definite D call. Deletions cut 2 bases from V and 4 bases from J, with 5 bases between. CDR3 length: 12 amino acids. Germline lookup yields CDR1 SGHDN and CDR2 FVKESK. CDR3 DNA sequence: TGTGCCAGCAGCCAACAATCCTATGGCTACACCTTC. Its protein is CASSQQSYGYTF.

This chain connects TRBV13 to TRBJ2-1; 8 bases map to TRBD1. The CDR3 loop spans 16 amino acids. V gave up 2 bases and J gave up 6 bases; unmatched junction bases: 9. Germline CDR1 reads PRHDT; CDR2 reads FYEKMQ (reference sequence). The CDR3 spells CASSLMLQGVGNEQFF. In DNA, the CDR3 is TGTGCCAGCAGCTTAATGCTACAGGGGGTCGGCAATGAGCAGTTCTTC.

CDR3: CASSFSGTDNSPLHF. The CDR3 region has the DNA TGCGCCAGCAGCTTCTCCGGGACAGATAATTCACCCCTCCACTTT. The chain joins TRBV5-1 to TRBJ1-6, with 7 bases that match TRBD1. This CDR3 is 15 amino acids long. V shed 2 bases, J shed 5 bases, and the junction held 4 bases outside the gene matches. Germline V CDR1 and CDR2: SGHRS, YFSETQ.

V usage is TRBV4-1 and J usage is TRBJ2-2; 9 positions agree with TRBD1. Germline CDR1 MGHRA, CDR2 YSYEKL. CDR3 size: 15 residues. Trimming took 5 bases from V and 3 from J; bases not matched to a gene: 4. The CDR3 coding sequence is TGCGCCAGCAGCAGAGGGACAGGGTACACCGGGGAGCTGTTTTTT. Amino acid sequence: CASSRGTGYTGELFF.

The chain links TRBV4-3 to TRBJ1-2, with TRBD1 identical over 10 bases. The germline CDR1 and CDR2 sequences are LGHNA and YSLEER. The J segment lost 8 bases and the V segment lost 2 bases, leaving 8 bases of the junction unmatched. This CDR3 spans 15 amino acids. The CDR3 DNA sequence: TGCGCCAGCAGCCAAACGACAGGGGGCGGTGGGGGCTACACCTTC. It translates to CASSQTTGGGGGYTF.

V and J are TRBV7-2 and TRBJ2-3; D uncertain. The CDR3 is 14 residues long. V shed 4 bases and J shed 1 base, with 9 bases lying between them. Germline CDR1 SGHTA, CDR2 FQGNSA. CDR3 sequence (DNA): TGTGCCAGCAGCTACAACGCTCGCACAGATACGCAGTATTTT. Protein: CASSYNARTDTQYF.

V is TRBV10-3 and J is TRBJ2-1; 8 nucleotides align to TRBD2. CDR3 length: 14 amino acids. Germline-derived CDR1 and CDR2 are ENHRY and SYGVKD. V shed 0 bases, J shed 6 bases, and the junction held 1 base outside the gene matches. The CDR3 is CAISESRGVNEQFF. The DNA of the CDR3 is TGTGCCATCAGTGAGTCGCGGGGGGTCAATGAGCAGTTCTTC.

The chain has TRBV19 and TRBJ2-1; D remains unclear. The CDR3 is 14 amino acids. V was trimmed by 4 bases and J by 0 bases, leaving 7 bases between them. In germline, CDR1 is LNHDA, CDR2 SQIVND (reference sequence). In DNA, the CDR3 is TGTGCCAGTAGTACGGGTTTCTCCTACAATGAGCAGTTCTTC. Residues: CASSTGFSYNEQFF.

The J gene is TRBJ2-7, the V gene TRBV28; TRBD2 aligns across 7 bases. V was clipped by 3 bases and J by 1 base; unmatched bases: 18. This CDR3 is built from 19 residues. Germline lookup yields CDR1 MDHEN and CDR2 SYDVKM. CDR3 sequence: CASSFPLSSLAGESYEQYF. In DNA form, the CDR3 reads TGTGCCAGCAGTTTCCCCCTTTCCAGCCTGGCGGGGGAATCCTACGAGCAGTACTTC. Drawing the rest from reference TRBV28 and TRBJ2-7, the complete variable domain is DVKVTQSSRYLVKRTGEKVFLECVQDMDHENMFWYRQDPGLGLRLIYFSYDVKMKEKGDIPEGYSVSREKKERFSLILESASTNQTSMYLCASSFPLSSLAGESYEQYFGPGTRLTVT.

The gene calls are TRBV18 and TRBJ2-3, with 10 bases aligning to TRBD1. Germline V lookup: CDR1 KGHSH, CDR2 LQKENI. This CDR3 has 16 amino acids. The trim removed 3 bases at V and 3 bases at J, leaving 6 bases unmatched. CDR3 bases: TGTGCCAGCTCACCGTCGACAGGGGGCACGACAGATACGCAGTATTTT. Protein: CASSPSTGGTTDTQYF.

J is TRBJ2-5 and V is TRBV7-9; TRBD2 aligns across 10 bases. CDR1 and CDR2 from the germline V gene are SEHNR and FQNEAQ (reference sequence). The CDR3 covers 16 residues. With V trimmed by 5 bases and J by 4 bases, 10 bases remained unmatched. The CDR3 DNA reads as TGTGCCAGCAGCCCCCCCGGTCTAGCGGGGGTAGAGACCCAGTACTTC. It translates to CASSPPGLAGVETQYF. The full variable domain, its missing parts supplied by reference TRBV7-9 and TRBJ2-5, is DTGVSQNPRHKITKRGQNVTFRCDPISEHNRLYWYRQTLGQGPEFLTYFQNEAQLEKSRLLSDRFSAERPKGSFSTLEIQRTEQGDSAMYLCASSPPGLAGVETQYFGPGTRLLVL.

This clone showed up just a few times. The chain uses TRBV6-2 or TRBV6-3 and TRBJ1-4, with a tentative D call TRBD1 (6 bases). The germline V gene encodes CDR1 MNHEY and CDR2 SVGEGT. The CDR3 sequence is 15 residues long. V gave up 4 bases and J gave up 0 bases, with 9 bases separating them. The DNA for the CDR3 is TGTGCCAGCAGTTCTCACAGGGCAACTAATGAAAAACTGTTTTTT. Amino acids: CASSSHRATNEKLFF.

This clone was seen a few times. In nucleotides, the CDR3 is TGTGCCAGCACCCCCACCAGGGAACCCTACGAGCAGTACTTC. Translating it yields CASTPTREPYEQYF. The chain combines TRBV5-6 with TRBJ2-7, with a tentative D call TRBD1 (5 bases). Germline V gene data show CDR1 as SGHDT and CDR2 as YYEEEE. The CDR3 covers 14 residues. V lost 6 bases, J lost 2 bases, and 15 bases lay in between. Full variable domain (missing parts from reference TRBV5-6 and TRBJ2-7): DAGVTQSPTHLIKTRGQQVTLRCSPKSGHDTVSWYQQALGQGPQFIFQYYEEEERQRGNFPDRFSGHQFPNYSSELNVNALLLGDSALYLCASTPTREPYEQYFGPGTRLTVT.

This chain connects TRBV6-2 or TRBV6-3 to TRBJ2-7, with 9 bases identical to TRBD1. Germline trimming cut 2 bases from V and 3 bases from J; bases unmatched to any gene: 2. CDR1 is MNHEY and CDR2 is SVGEGT in the germline V gene. CDR3 length equals 14 residues. The CDR3 loop is CASSYGTGNYEQYF. Here the CDR3 DNA reads TGTGCCAGCAGTTACGGGACAGGGAACTACGAGCAGTACTTC.

The chain employs TRBV5-1 and TRBJ1-1; D remains unclear. V lost 2 bases and J 1 base, leaving 15 bases between the germline ends. This CDR3 region has 16 residues. The germline V gene has CDR1 SGHRS and CDR2 YFSETQ. CDR3 sequence (DNA): TGCGCCAGCAGCTTCGATGGACTTCCCGAGAACACTGAAGCTTTCTTT. Amino acids: CASSFDGLPENTEAFF.

The J gene is TRBJ1-4, the V gene TRBV29-1; tentative D call: TRBD1 (6 bases). CDR1 and CDR2 from the germline V gene are SQVTM and ANQGSEA. The germline V and J ends were trimmed by 0 bases and 6 bases, with 14 bases remaining between them. The CDR3 is 15 residues long. The CDR3 nucleotides are TGCAGCGTTGAAGAAGCAGGGGCCCAGCATGAAAAACTGTTTTTT. Residues: CSVEEAGAQHEKLFF.

V usage is TRBV7-8 and J usage is TRBJ2-1; weak D call: TRBD2 (6 bases). V was cut by 4 bases and J by 13 bases, with 23 bases left in between. The CDR3 is 15 amino acids. CDR1 is SGHVS and CDR2 is FQNEAQ in the germline V gene. This CDR3 reads CASSSSPGVVGKQFF. CDR3 DNA sequence: TGTGCCAGCAGCTCATCGCCGGGGGTAGTGGGGAAACAGTTCTTC.

This chain links TRBV7-2 with TRBJ2-7, with D maybe TRBD1 (5 bases). Trimming took off 5 bases at V and 3 bases at J, with 14 bases between the two ends. The CDR3 runs to 14 residues. CDR1 and CDR2 from the germline V gene are SGHTA and FQGNSA. In DNA, the CDR3 is TGTGCCAGCAGCCTATTAGGACAAAACTACGAGCAGTACTTC. It yields the protein CASSLLGQNYEQYF.